These 22 T cell receptor beta chains originate from one sample sequenced in a study of T cell responses to AZD1222 COVID-19 vaccine. Libraries were prepared by immunoSEQ multiplex PCR; TCRdb keeps only in-frame clonotypes and omits some of them. The sample carries tens of thousands of clones, 90% recorded once. The input for sequencing was peripheral blood, taken on day 0 of AZD1222 vaccination. These receptors originate from an adult in good health.

This clone occurred once. The V call is TRBV7-3, the J call TRBJ1-1, with D perhaps TRBD1 (5 bases). Germline loops: CDR1 SGHTA, CDR2 FQGTGA. Trimming took 0 bases from V and 10 from J, leaving 12 bases between them. CDR3 length: 13 amino acids. Here the CDR3 DNA reads TGTGCCAGCAGCTTAACGTTAGCGGGGGGAGCTTTCTTT. Amino acid sequence: CASSLTLAGGAFF.

The rearrangement links TRBV5-6 to TRBJ1-4, with 7 bases matching TRBD1. The germline V gene has CDR1 SGHDT and CDR2 YYEEEE. The CDR3 is made up of 15 amino acids. The junction had 7 bases not matched to a gene; V was cut back by 3 bases and J by 5 bases. CDR3 in DNA: TGTGCCAGCAGCTCAGCCGGGACAGCGAATGAAAAACTGTTTTTT. Amino acids: CASSSAGTANEKLFF.

This chain links TRBV20-1 with TRBJ2-1; no clear D gene. Deletions cut 0 bases from V and 6 bases from J, with 3 bases between. Germline V gives CDR1 DFQATT, CDR2 SNEGSKA (reference sequence). The CDR3 covers 11 residues. CDR3 in amino acids: CSARDGNEQFF. The DNA for the CDR3 is TGCAGTGCTAGAGACGGCAATGAGCAGTTCTTC.

V usage is TRBV7-9 and J usage is TRBJ1-1; D call uncertain. Germline V gives CDR1 SEHNR, CDR2 FQNEAQ (reference sequence). V was trimmed by 2 bases and J by 3 bases, leaving 13 bases between them. This CDR3 comprises 15 residues. CDR3 DNA sequence: TGTGCCAGCAGCTTAATGACACTAAAGGACACTGAAGCTTTCTTT. Its translation: CASSLMTLKDTEAFF.

The genes are TRBV5-5 and TRBJ1-1; D call uncertain. Per germline, CDR1 SGHKS and CDR2 YYEKEE (reference sequence). The V and J ends lost 2 bases and 1 base respectively, with 6 bases between them. This CDR3 has 13 amino acids. The CDR3 is CASSFRSNTEAFF. The CDR3 DNA reads TGTGCCAGCAGCTTTAGGTCGAACACTGAAGCTTTCTTT. Full variable domain (rest looked up from reference TRBV5-5 and TRBJ1-1): DAGVTQSPTHLIKTRGQQVTLRCSPISGHKSVSWYQQVLGQGPQFIFQYYEKEERGRGNFPDRFSARQFPNYSSELNVNALLLGDSALYLCASSFRSNTEAFFGQGTRLTVV.

The sample holds a few counts of this clone. V gene TRBV7-2 combines with J gene TRBJ2-5; D is possibly TRBD1 (6 bases). The CDR3 is 14 amino acids. CDR1 is SGHTA and CDR2 is FQGNSA in the germline V gene. The ends were cut back, 5 bases at V and 2 bases at J, with 12 bases in the middle. The CDR3 DNA follows: TGTGCCAGCAGCCCCGGACAGAGACAAGAGACCCAGTACTTC. Translation gives CASSPGQRQETQYF.

This chain joins TRBV6-5 and TRBJ2-7; the match to TRBD1 covers 7 bases. J lost 3 bases, V lost 8 bases, and 13 bases had no gene match. Germline CDR1 and CDR2: MNHEY and SVGAGI. CDR3 length: 15 amino acids. The CDR3 here is CASGPRDSDFYEQYF. CDR3 nucleotides: TGTGCCAGCGGGCCCCGGGACAGCGATTTCTACGAGCAGTACTTC.

The chain combines TRBV5-4 with TRBJ2-5; no definite D call. Germline V lookup: CDR1 SGHNT, CDR2 YYREEE (reference sequence). The CDR3 has 14 amino acids. Trimming took 0 bases from V and 1 from J, leaving 7 bases between them. In DNA form, the CDR3 reads TGTGCCAGCAGCTTGGATTGGAGCCAAGAGACCCAGTACTTC. It translates to CASSLDWSQETQYF.

V and J are TRBV5-1 and TRBJ1-4, with 7 bases identical to TRBD1. The CDR3 has 15 residues. V gave up 0 bases and J gave up 6 bases; unmatched junction bases: 5. In germline, CDR1 is SGHRS, CDR2 YFSETQ. The CDR3 region is CASSLAGGGDEKLFF. CDR3 nucleotide sequence: TGCGCCAGCAGCTTGGCGGGAGGGGGCGATGAAAAACTGTTTTTT.

This chain links TRBV5-3 with TRBJ1-1; D unresolved. TRBV5-3 is identified as an open reading frame with a role that is uncertain. The CDR3 runs 13 residues. The V end was cut by 4 bases, the J end by 5 bases, with 12 bases between. CDR3 DNA: TGTGCCAGAAGCGAATCCTCCCAAACTGAAGCTTTCTTT. Protein: CARSESSQTEAFF.

The table lists this clone with a count of one. This sequence joins TRBV6-5 and TRBJ1-1; D is unresolved. V dropped 5 bases and J dropped 0 bases, with 10 bases sitting between them. Germline CDR1 reads MNHEY; CDR2 reads SVGAGI. This CDR3 spans 14 amino acids. CDR3 protein: CASSRMLMNTEAFF. In DNA form, the CDR3 reads TGTGCCAGCAGTAGGATGCTAATGAACACTGAAGCTTTCTTT.

The V call is TRBV7-2, the J call TRBJ1-5; a possible D gene is TRBD1 (5 bases). The CDR3 extends over 14 amino acids. The V end lost 4 bases, the J end lost 2 bases, and 9 bases lay between the germline ends. Germline V gene data show CDR1 as SGHTA and CDR2 as FQGNSA. CDR3 DNA sequence: TGTGCCAGCAGCTACAGGATGGGCAATCAGCCCCAGCATTTT. This sequence encodes CASSYRMGNQPQHF. The full variable domain, in which reference TRBV7-2 and TRBJ1-5 provide the parts outside the CDR3, is GAGVSQSPSNKVTEKGKDVELRCDPISGHTALYWYRQSLGQGLEFLIYFQGNSAPDKSGLPSDRFSAERTGGSVSTLTIQRTQQEDSAVYLCASSYRMGNQPQHFGDGTRLSIL.

The chain combines TRBV6-2 or TRBV6-3 with TRBJ1-5; 7 bases map to TRBD1. Germline CDR1 reads MNHEY; CDR2 reads SVGEGT. The CDR3 consists of 16 residues. Trimming cost V 2 bases and J 11 bases; bases outside gene matches: 15. DNA for the CDR3: TGTGCCAGCAGTTACAAGGGGACAGTTCCCCTTACGGCCCAGCATTTT. The encoded protein is CASSYKGTVPLTAQHF.

The J gene is TRBJ2-7, the V gene TRBV24-1; D ambiguous. The ends were cut back, 9 bases at V and 7 bases at J, with 15 bases in the middle. CDR1 KGHDR and CDR2 SFDVKD come from the germline V gene. This CDR3 region has 12 residues. This CDR3 reads CATPSDRKEQYF. The CDR3, as DNA: TGTGCCACCCCATCAGATCGGAAGGAGCAGTACTTC.

This sequence joins TRBV2 and TRBJ2-2; TRBD1 agrees at 8 bases. J was trimmed by 8 bases and V by 9 bases; bases with no gene match: 2. This CDR3 has 11 amino acids. The germline gives CDR1 SNHLY, CDR2 FYNNEI. For the CDR3, the DNA is TGTGCCAGTCGGACAGGGGGGGAGCTGTTTTTT. It specifies CASRTGGELFF.

The V and J genes are TRBV5-4 and TRBJ1-2, with D tentatively TRBD1 (5 bases). The CDR3 runs 13 residues. V was clipped by 4 bases and J by 7 bases, with 14 bases between them. The V gene's germline CDR1 is SGHNT and CDR2 YYREEE (reference sequence). In DNA form, the CDR3 reads TGTGCCAGCAGCGGGGCGGGGGAGTCTGGCTACACCTTC. Encoded protein: CASSGAGESGYTF.

The genes are TRBV18 and TRBJ1-2; 9 bases align to TRBD1. V trimming: 2 bases; J trimming: 6 bases; junction bases outside the gene matches: 4. The CDR3 is 14 residues long. The V gene's germline CDR1 is KGHSH and CDR2 LQKENI. CDR3 sequence: CASSPEGQGNGYTF. The CDR3 bases are TGTGCCAGCTCACCAGAGGGACAGGGAAATGGCTACACCTTC.

The V call is TRBV3-1 (or the pseudogene TRBV3-2), the J call TRBJ2-2, with 7 bases fitting TRBD2. CDR1 and CDR2 (germline): LGHDT, YNNKEL (reference sequence). The trim removed 4 bases at V and 1 base at J, leaving 15 bases unmatched. The CDR3 spans 19 residues. The CDR3 protein is CASSRAFLSAGVNTGELFF. DNA for the CDR3: TGTGCCAGCAGCCGTGCGTTTTTATCCGCGGGGGTGAACACCGGGGAGCTGTTTTTT.

The chain uses TRBV14 and TRBJ1-1, with D maybe TRBD1 (6 bases). This CDR3 is built from 13 residues. The germline CDR1 and CDR2 sequences are SGHDN and FVKESK. V lost 8 bases to trimming and J lost 3 bases, with 13 bases between them. Written as DNA, the CDR3 is TGTGCCAGCTCAAATCACAGGGACACTGAAGCTTTCTTT. This gives the protein CASSNHRDTEAFF.

The sample holds a few counts of this clone. CDR3 loop: CASTMTGVRNTIYF. In DNA form, the CDR3 reads TGTGCCAGCACCATGACTGGTGTTCGGAACACCATATATTTT. The chain carries TRBV3-1 (or the pseudogene TRBV3-2) and TRBJ1-3; D unclear. The ends were cut back, 7 bases at V and 7 bases at J, with 17 bases in the middle. Germline V CDR1 and CDR2: LGHDT, YNNKEL (reference sequence). This CDR3 contains 14 residues.

The genes are TRBV13 and TRBJ2-3, with 14 positions matching TRBD2. V lost 5 bases to trimming and J lost 2 bases; unmatched junction nucleotides: 12. CDR1 is PRHDT, CDR2 FYEKMQ, per germline (reference sequence). CDR3 length: 19 amino acids. The CDR3 region has the DNA TGTGCCAGCAGCCCAGAGACTAGCGGGAGGGCAGGGGCCACAGATACGCAGTATTTT. Its translation: CASSPETSGRAGATDTQYF.

The V call is TRBV29-1, the J call TRBJ2-1; D may correspond to TRBD1 or TRBD2 (6 bases each). CDR3 length: 15 amino acids. CDR1 is SQVTM and CDR2 is ANQGSEA in the germline V gene. V was shortened by 5 bases and J by 0 bases, with 14 bases between the two germline ends. The CDR3 DNA follows: TGCAGCGTTCAAGGGGGGCTAAACTCCTACAATGAGCAGTTCTTC. Translated, it gives CSVQGGLNSYNEQFF.